Described below is a single TCR beta chain sequence and its context. These data are taken from a study of blood T cell repertoires in COVID-19. Across the whole study: Samples representing acute and convalescent COVID-19 were sourced from the United States, Italy and Spain. T cells, B-cell-depleted T cells, or PBMCs supplied cDNA or gDNA.

In the original analysis: For nucleated cells, counts were estimated from reference gene primer amplification. Sequencing used immunoSEQ multiplex PCR; TCRdb keeps in-frame clones, though not all of them. That table is the source of V, J and clone size, and D and trimming were worked out from the DNA. Here the sample spans under 200,000 clones, roughly 91% being singletons. The sequenced sample was peripheral blood. This receptor was obtained from a man aged 18-30 years with acute or convalescent COVID-19.

DNA of the CDR3: TGCGCCAGCAGCCAAGTTGCCCCGAATTACGAAAGCGAAAAACTGTTTTTT. As protein: CASSQVAPNYESEKLFF. This chain links TRBV4-1 with TRBJ1-4; D is ambiguous. Trimming took 1 base from V and 8 from J, leaving 20 bases between them. Germline CDR1 reads MGHRA; CDR2 reads YSYEKL. The CDR3 extends over 17 amino acids.